These 27 T cell receptor beta chains were all obtained from the same sample, sequenced in a study of blood T cell repertoires in COVID-19. The protocol was immunoSEQ multiplex PCR, while the TCRdb copy is restricted to in-frame clones and leaves out a portion. This sample has under 200,000 clones, with around 84% found just once. The sample comprised peripheral blood. These receptors came from a woman in her 70s with COVID-19, enrolled during active disease.

This chain joins TRBV7-2 and TRBJ2-5, with TRBD1 matching 7 bases. V trimming: 1 base; J trimming: 5 bases; junction bases outside the gene matches: 10. CDR3 size: 16 residues. Germline V gene sequence: CDR1 SGHTA, CDR2 FQGNSA. In DNA, the CDR3 is TGTGCCAGCAGCTTAGGGGCCGGGACAGCTATTGAGACCCAGTACTTC. This sequence encodes CASSLGAGTAIETQYF.

The rearrangement uses TRBV5-1 and TRBJ1-1, with TRBD1 as a possible D gene (6 bases). Between the trimmed V and J ends, which lost 4 bases and 7 bases, there was a span of 11 bases. Per germline, CDR1 SGHRS and CDR2 YFSETQ. The CDR3 sequence is 12 residues long. CDR3 nucleotide sequence: TGCGCCAGCAGCCTCCGGGACAATGAAGCTTTCTTT. Its translation is CASSLRDNEAFF. The full variable domain, completed using reference TRBV5-1 and TRBJ1-1, is KAGVTQTPRYLIKTRGQQVTLSCSPISGHRSVSWYQQTPGQGLQFLFEYFSETQRNKGNFPGRFSGRQFSNSRSEMNVSTLELGDSALYLCASSLRDNEAFFGQGTRLTVV.

This clone showed up just a few times. The chain is built from TRBV29-1 and TRBJ1-6; TRBD1 agrees at 9 bases. The J segment lost 10 bases and the V segment lost 5 bases, leaving 12 bases of the junction unmatched. The CDR3 extends over 15 amino acids. The V gene's germline CDR1 is SQVTM and CDR2 ANQGSEA. The chain's CDR3 is CSVFTGTGSGSPLHF. The CDR3 bases are TGCAGCGTTTTTACCGGGACAGGGTCCGGGTCACCCCTCCACTTT.

This rearrangement joins TRBV2 to TRBJ1-5, with 7 nucleotides matching TRBD1. Germline values: CDR1 SNHLY, CDR2 FYNNEI. This CDR3 region has 16 residues. V trimming: 5 bases; J trimming: 6 bases; junction bases outside the gene matches: 13. The DNA for the CDR3 is TGTGCCAGCAGTCTTACAGGGGTGAACTTCGGTCAGCCCCAGCATTTT. This encodes CASSLTGVNFGQPQHF.

In its sample, this clone was seen once. The chain is built from TRBV19 and TRBJ2-7, with a weak D call TRBD1 (6 bases). The CDR3 loop spans 14 amino acids. Germline V gene lookup returns CDR1 LNHDA and CDR2 SQIVND (reference sequence). Trimming cost V 4 bases and J 0 bases, with 10 bases left between them. The CDR3 loop is CASSTSTGSYEQYF. The CDR3, as DNA: TGTGCCAGTAGTACCTCGACAGGCTCCTACGAGCAGTACTTC.

In regard to this clone: The junction does not match germline at one end; this may be a read error. V gene TRBV7-9 combines with J gene TRBJ2-3; 8 positions agree with TRBD1. Per the germline V gene, CDR1 is SEHNR and CDR2 is FQNEAQ (reference sequence). The CDR3 has 17 amino acids. The chain's CDR3 is CASSLGSRGLGTDTQYF. The CDR3 DNA reads as TGTGCCAGCAGTTTAGGGTCCAGGGGGCTTGGCACAGATACGCAGTATTTT.

This chain joins TRBV10-2 and TRBJ1-2; D unresolved. CDR1 is WSHSY and CDR2 is SAAADI in the germline V gene. This CDR3 is 12 amino acids long. The V and J ends lost 9 bases and 8 bases respectively, with 16 bases between them. The DNA for the CDR3 is TGCGCCAGAAGAGACCAGGTAGTCGGCTACACCTTC. Protein sequence: CARRDQVVGYTF.

This chain links TRBV6-5 with TRBJ1-2; maybe TRBD1 (5 bases). Germline assignment: CDR1 MNHEY and CDR2 SVGAGI. This CDR3 is built from 12 residues. V was shortened by 5 bases and J by 6 bases, with 10 bases between the two germline ends. CDR3 sequence (DNA): TGTGCCAGCAGTCCCCCGGGGGATGGCTACACCTTC. Translating gives CASSPPGDGYTF.

The V and J genes are TRBV10-3 and TRBJ2-2, with D possibly TRBD1 on 6 matching bases. Germline lookup yields CDR1 ENHRY and CDR2 SYGVKD. The CDR3 is 14 residues long. Trimming removed 7 bases from V and 4 bases from J, with 13 bases in between. The DNA of the CDR3 is TGTGCCATCATGGCACAGGGATCCACCGGGGAGCTGTTTTTT. Translating it yields CAIMAQGSTGELFF.

This rearrangement joins TRBV5-1 to TRBJ1-2; weak D call: TRBD1 (6 bases). Germline CDR1 reads SGHRS; CDR2 reads YFSETQ. Trimming removed 0 bases from V and 8 bases from J, with 23 bases in between. This CDR3 has 17 residues. CDR3 residues: CASSLEDRLTLVGGYTF. CDR3 DNA: TGCGCCAGCAGCTTGGAGGACAGACTAACCCTTGTTGGGGGCTACACCTTC.

This clone is a singleton in its sample. The CDR3 region is CASSLVQGRGELFF. In DNA form, the CDR3 reads TGTGCCAGCAGCTTAGTCCAGGGCCGGGGGGAGCTGTTTTTT. The chain carries TRBV7-2 and TRBJ2-2; tentatively, D is TRBD1 (5 bases). Germline lookup yields CDR1 SGHTA and CDR2 FQGNSA. V lost 1 base, J lost 8 bases, and 11 bases lay in between. The CDR3 is 14 amino acids. Using reference TRBV7-2 and TRBJ2-2 for the parts outside the CDR3, the full variable domain is GAGVSQSPSNKVTEKGKDVELRCDPISGHTALYWYRQSLGQGLEFLIYFQGNSAPDKSGLPSDRFSAERTGGSVSTLTIQRTQQEDSAVYLCASSLVQGRGELFFGEGSRLTVL.

This chain joins TRBV5-4 and TRBJ2-3; 7 bases map to TRBD1. This CDR3 is built from 14 residues. Looked up from germline, CDR1 is SGHNT and CDR2 is YYREEE (reference sequence). Losses at the gene ends were 3 bases for V and 4 bases for J; bases not matched to a gene: 5. CDR3 amino acids: CASSWSTGADTQYF. The CDR3, as DNA: TGTGCCAGCAGCTGGTCCACAGGGGCAGATACGCAGTATTTT. The full variable domain, in which reference TRBV5-4 and TRBJ2-3 provide the parts outside the CDR3, is ETGVTQSPTHLIKTRGQQVTLRCSSQSGHNTVSWYQQALGQGPQFIFQYYREEENGRGNFPPRFSGLQFPNYSSELNVNALELDDSALYLCASSWSTGADTQYFGPGTRLTVL.

This chain connects TRBV3-1 (or the pseudogene TRBV3-2) to TRBJ1-5; unclear D gene. CDR3 length: 13 amino acids. V was shortened by 3 bases and J by 3 bases, with 6 bases between the two germline ends. Germline V gene data show CDR1 as LGHDT and CDR2 as YNNKEL (reference sequence). In DNA, the CDR3 is TGTGCCAGCAGCCAGGAGGTCAATCAGCCCCAGCATTTT. The encoded protein is CASSQEVNQPQHF.

V gene TRBV11-2 combines with J gene TRBJ2-5; 15 nucleotides match TRBD2. Germline CDR1 reads SGHAT; CDR2 reads FQNNGV. V gave up 0 bases and J gave up 2 bases; unmatched junction bases: 1. CDR3 length: 17 residues. The CDR3 bases are TGTGCCAGCAGCTTAGAGGGACTAGCGGGGGGACAAGAGACCCAGTACTTC. It yields the protein CASSLEGLAGGQETQYF.

This clone was found once. The chain employs TRBV2 and TRBJ2-7; 9 bases are a match to TRBD2. After removal of 7 bases from V and 2 bases from J, the junction contained 9 bases not matched to a gene. This CDR3 is built from 15 residues. Germline values: CDR1 SNHLY, CDR2 FYNNEI. The CDR3 coding sequence is TGTGCCAGCAATTTCTTAGCGGGAGAAACCTACGAGCAGTACTTC. Protein: CASNFLAGETYEQYF.

This clone is a singleton in its sample. This chain links TRBV2 with TRBJ1-1; D uncertain. The CDR3 has 15 amino acids. Germline V CDR1 and CDR2: SNHLY, FYNNEI. Trimming removed 0 bases from V and 6 bases from J, with 14 bases in between. CDR3 protein: CASSEAGEGWAEAFF. CDR3 DNA sequence: TGTGCCAGCAGTGAAGCTGGTGAGGGCTGGGCTGAAGCTTTCTTT.

The chain uses TRBV20-1 and TRBJ2-3; 8 positions agree with TRBD2. In germline, CDR1 is DFQATT, CDR2 SNEGSKA (reference sequence). The ends lost 3 bases at V and 4 bases at J; junction bases unmatched: 9. The CDR3 has 15 amino acids. Here the CDR3 reads CSASFTGGPADTQYF. The CDR3 nucleotides are TGCAGTGCTAGTTTTACGGGGGGGCCGGCAGATACGCAGTATTTT.

In DNA form, the CDR3 reads TGCGCCAGCAGCCCGGTAGCGGGGCCCGACAATGAGCAGTTCTTC. Translated, it gives CASSPVAGPDNEQFF. The chain is built from TRBV5-1 and TRBJ2-1; 8 positions match TRBD2. Germline CDR1 SGHRS, CDR2 YFSETQ. V lost 4 bases, J lost 5 bases, and 8 bases stayed unmatched. The CDR3 is made up of 15 amino acids.

This chain uses TRBV19 with TRBJ1-1, with 7 nucleotides matching TRBD1. The CDR3 runs 15 residues. V shed 0 bases and J 4 bases; nucleotides not matched to a gene: 5. Germline lookup yields CDR1 LNHDA and CDR2 SQIVND (reference sequence). CDR3 loop: CASSIDDDRATEAFF. CDR3 bases: TGTGCCAGTAGTATAGACGACGACAGGGCCACTGAAGCTTTCTTT.

The chain employs TRBV6-1 and TRBJ1-2, with unresolved D. Germline assignment: CDR1 MNHNS and CDR2 SASEGT. CDR3 length: 15 residues. Trimming pared 2 bases from V and 6 bases from J, leaving 16 bases between. In DNA, the CDR3 is TGTGCCAGCAGTGAACAAGGCAGGTTGAGTCATGGCTACACCTTC. Translating it yields CASSEQGRLSHGYTF.

The V call is TRBV28, the J call TRBJ1-2, with TRBD1 matching 7 bases. This CDR3 contains 15 residues. From germline, CDR1 is MDHEN and CDR2 SYDVKM. With V trimmed by 3 bases and J by 8 bases, 12 bases remained unmatched. CDR3 nucleotide sequence: TGTGCCAGCAGTTTTCGGGACAGAATCACGAGGGGCTACACCTTC. Its protein product is CASSFRDRITRGYTF.

This clone was counted a single time. The chain combines TRBV30 with TRBJ1-2; TRBD1 aligns across 7 bases. J gave up 6 bases and V 3 bases, and 7 bases lay outside the gene matches. The germline gives CDR1 GTSNPN, CDR2 SVGIG (reference sequence). The CDR3 runs to 13 residues. In DNA, the CDR3 is TGTGCCTGGAGATTACAGGGGATTGATGGCTACACCTTC. It yields the protein CAWRLQGIDGYTF.

CDR3 in DNA: TGTGCCGGTAGTTTCGGGACTAGCGGCTACGAGCAGTACTTC. As protein: CAGSFGTSGYEQYF. The chain joins TRBV6-5 to TRBJ2-7, with 11 bases fitting TRBD2. Germline values: CDR1 MNHEY, CDR2 SVGAGI. The length of the CDR3 is 14 residues. The J segment lost 3 bases and the V segment lost 11 bases, leaving 9 bases of the junction unmatched.

The CDR3, as DNA: TGTGCCAGCAGCCAAGGGGAGCGTAGTAGCACAGATACGCAGTATTTT. Translation gives CASSQGERSSTDTQYF. The gene calls are TRBV4-2 and TRBJ2-3, with D perhaps matching TRBD2 (5 bases). CDR1 is LGHNA, CDR2 YNFKEQ, per germline. The CDR3 covers 16 residues. Trimming shortened V by 1 base and J by 0 bases, and 11 bases separated the two germline ends.

The chain employs TRBV6-2 or TRBV6-3 and TRBJ1-5; D gene uncertain. The CDR3 is 15 residues long. Germline V lookup: CDR1 MNHEY, CDR2 SVGEGT. V lost 0 bases and J 0 bases, leaving 6 bases between the germline ends. CDR3 loop: CASSYSAGSNQPQHF. As DNA, the CDR3 is TGTGCCAGCAGTTACTCAGCGGGTAGCAATCAGCCCCAGCATTTT.

The chain uses TRBV12-5 and TRBJ1-2; D perhaps matches TRBD1 (5 bases). V lost 3 bases, J lost 6 bases, and 14 bases lay in between. Germline values: CDR1 LGHNT, CDR2 FRNRAP. The CDR3 length is 14 residues. CDR3 in DNA: TGTGCTAGTGGTTTTATCCAGGGCATGAATGGCTACACCTTC. This sequence encodes CASGFIQGMNGYTF.

The V call is TRBV14, the J call TRBJ1-6, with D tentatively TRBD1 (6 bases). Between the trimmed V and J ends, which lost 0 bases and 8 bases, there was a span of 14 bases. CDR3 length: 16 residues. From germline, CDR1 is SGHDN and CDR2 FVKESK. DNA for the CDR3: TGTGCCAGCAGCCAAGATCAACCGGGACAACATTCACCCCTCCACTTT. This sequence encodes CASSQDQPGQHSPLHF.